Listed here are 14 T cell receptor beta chains from one sample, sequenced in a study of chemoradiotherapy in HPV16-positive cancers. Sequencing was performed with immunoSEQ multiplex PCR; in TCRdb, only in-frame clones are kept and a portion is missing. The sample includes approximately 11,000 clones, more than 75% of them seen just once. Sequenced here: blood, sampled from a patient who underwent chemoradiotherapy. The receptor set was obtained from a human donor with HPV-associated anogenital cancer.

This chain connects TRBV11-2 to TRBJ2-5; TRBD2 matches at 10 bases. The J segment lost 9 bases and the V segment lost 5 bases, leaving 9 bases of the junction unmatched. The CDR3 consists of 14 residues. The germline CDR1 and CDR2 sequences are SGHAT and FQNNGV. DNA of the CDR3: TGTGCCAGCAGCCCGAGCGGGGGGGCCCAGGCCCAGTACTTC. Translated: CASSPSGGAQAQYF. The full variable domain, completed using reference TRBV11-2 and TRBJ2-5, is EAGVAQSPRYKIIEKRQSVAFWCNPISGHATLYWYQQILGQGPKLLIQFQNNGVVDDSQLPKDRFSAERLKGVDSTLKIQPAKLEDSAVYLCASSPSGGAQAQYFGPGTRLLVL.

The genes are TRBV6-5 and TRBJ2-5; D call uncertain. Germline CDR1 reads MNHEY; CDR2 reads SVGAGI. The CDR3 is 13 residues long. V was cut by 6 bases and J by 5 bases, with 13 bases left in between. CDR3 amino acids: CASSLGRHETQYF. The CDR3, as DNA: TGTGCCAGCAGCCTTGGGCGCCATGAGACCCAGTACTTC.

CDR3 DNA: TGTGCCAGCAGCGAAATGGCGGGTCCGAATTCACCCCTCCACTTT. Its translation: CASSEMAGPNSPLHF. The V call is TRBV9, the J call TRBJ1-6; D not resolved. The V end lost 3 bases, the J end lost 7 bases, and 14 bases lay between the germline ends. The CDR3 contains 15 residues. Germline V lookup: CDR1 SGDLS, CDR2 YYNGEE.

The rearrangement uses TRBV11-1 and TRBJ2-6; 7 bases map to TRBD2. The germline V gene has CDR1 SGHAT and CDR2 FQDESV (reference sequence). The CDR3 consists of 16 residues. V was pared by 3 bases and J by 1 base, with 3 bases of the junction left unmatched. The CDR3 sequence: CASSFGAGSGANVLTF. CDR3 in DNA: TGTGCCAGCAGCTTCGGAGCGGGGTCTGGGGCCAACGTCCTGACTTTC.

V and J are TRBV2 and TRBJ2-7; D ambiguous. The CDR3 runs 11 residues. Looked up from germline, CDR1 is SNHLY and CDR2 is FYNNEI. V was pared by 2 bases and J by 5 bases, with 4 bases between. CDR3 sequence: CASSERNEQYF. The DNA for the CDR3 is TGTGCCAGCAGTGAAAGGAACGAGCAGTACTTC.

In this sample, this clone turned up a few times. The V and J genes are TRBV9 and TRBJ1-6, with D possibly being TRBD1 (6 bases). The germline gives CDR1 SGDLS, CDR2 YYNGEE. This CDR3 has 15 residues. V was cut by 3 bases and J by 6 bases, with 13 bases left in between. The CDR3 nucleotides read TGTGCCAGCAGCGCGGACAGACCGACTAATTCACCCCTCCACTTT. Amino acid sequence: CASSADRPTNSPLHF.

This clone was detected once. V usage is TRBV11-3 and J usage is TRBJ2-7; D ambiguous. This CDR3 contains 14 residues. The V gene lost 3 bases and the J gene lost 3 bases, with 12 bases spanning the gap. Germline V gene sequence: CDR1 SGHNT, CDR2 YENEEA. The CDR3 DNA sequence: TGTGCCAGCAGCTTGGAAGGGCCAGACTACGAGCAGTACTTC. Translation: CASSLEGPDYEQYF.

V and J are TRBV30 and TRBJ1-2, with 8 nucleotides matching TRBD1. The V and J ends lost 1 base and 12 bases, in that order; junction bases with no gene match: 4. The CDR3 has 11 residues. CDR1 and CDR2 from the germline V gene are GTSNPN and SVGIG (reference sequence). The CDR3 loop is CAWSGTGLHTF. The CDR3 DNA reads as TGTGCCTGGAGTGGGACAGGGTTGCACACCTTC.

This clone was seen a single time. The chain combines TRBV5-1 with TRBJ2-5, with D perhaps TRBD1 (5 bases). Germline V lookup: CDR1 SGHRS, CDR2 YFSETQ. The CDR3 has 14 residues. V gave up 5 bases and J gave up 2 bases, with 13 bases separating them. In DNA form, the CDR3 reads TGCGCCAGCAGAGCCCCAGGGATTCAAGAGACCCAGTACTTC. The encoded protein is CASRAPGIQETQYF.

This clone was found once. The J gene is TRBJ1-2, the V gene TRBV4-1; 7 positions match TRBD1. Germline V gene lookup returns CDR1 MGHRA and CDR2 YSYEKL. The CDR3 sequence is 15 residues long. The V segment lost 0 bases and the J segment 3 bases; nucleotides outside the gene matches: 4. This chain's CDR3 is CASSQEGTAHYGYTF. CDR3 in DNA: TGCGCCAGCAGCCAAGAAGGGACAGCCCACTATGGCTACACCTTC.

The chain uses TRBV27 and TRBJ2-7; the match to TRBD2 covers 7 bases. The length of the CDR3 is 12 residues. Germline V gene sequence: CDR1 MNHEY, CDR2 SMNVEV (reference sequence). With V trimmed by 5 bases and J by 4 bases, 2 bases remained unmatched. DNA for the CDR3: TGTGCCAGCAGTGGGAGGGGATACGAGCAGTACTTC. Residues: CASSGRGYEQYF.

This clone has only one observation. V gene TRBV5-5 combines with J gene TRBJ2-5; the D call may be TRBD1 or TRBD2 (5 bases each). Trimming shortened V by 7 bases and J by 7 bases, and 23 bases separated the two germline ends. CDR1 is SGHKS and CDR2 is YYEKEE in the germline V gene (reference sequence). CDR3 length: 15 residues. The CDR3 bases are TGTGCCAGCGGTCAAGGGGACGTAAGATTGGCGACCCAGTACTTC. Amino acids: CASGQGDVRLATQYF.

The chain links TRBV6-1 to TRBJ1-5; D not resolved. Trimming took 1 base from V and 7 from J, leaving 11 bases between them. Germline CDR1 reads MNHNS; CDR2 reads SASEGT. The CDR3 sequence is 14 residues long. CDR3 in DNA: TGTGCCAGCAGTGAAGGGCGTTGGAGGCAGCCCCAGCATTTT. This translates into CASSEGRWRQPQHF.

The chain recombines TRBV5-1 with TRBJ2-1; 11 bases are shared with TRBD2. Trimming cost V 4 bases and J 8 bases; bases outside gene matches: 8. Per the germline V gene, CDR1 is SGHRS and CDR2 is YFSETQ. CDR3 length: 15 amino acids. As DNA, the CDR3 is TGCGCCAGCAGCGTACCCGGGACTAGCGGCTATGAGCAGTTCTTC. Protein sequence: CASSVPGTSGYEQFF.